This entry lists 9 T cell receptor beta chains sequenced from one sample in a study of blood T cell repertoires in COVID-19 (dated by TCRdb to 2020 to 2021). Receptor libraries were prepared by the immunoSEQ multiplex PCR assay. Held by TCRdb, this immuneACCESS table contains in-frame sequences only and omits some clones. Under half of the omission traces to an unresolved V gene where checked; the cause of the rest is unknown. The sample table records approximately 280,000 clones; 86% of these occur just once. Of the sample, approximately 2% is held by the ten largest clones. The sample taken for sequencing was peripheral blood. These receptors all stem from a woman between 25 and 40 years old who had recovered from COVID-19.

The chain has TRBV5-1 and TRBJ2-2; possible D gene TRBD1, 5 bases. Per germline, CDR1 SGHRS and CDR2 YFSETQ. CDR3 size: 14 residues. Trimming removed 1 base at V and 3 bases at J, with 7 bases between. CDR3 bases: TGCGCCAGCAGCTTGATAGGGGACACCGGGGAGCTGTTTTTT. Translated, it gives CASSLIGDTGELFF. Combining the CDR3 with reference TRBV5-1 and TRBJ2-2 gives the whole variable domain KAGVTQTPRYLIKTRGQQVTLSCSPISGHRSVSWYQQTPGQGLQFLFEYFSETQRNKGNFPGRFSGRQFSNSRSEMNVSTLELGDSALYLCASSLIGDTGELFFGEGSRLTVL.

This chain connects TRBV10-1 to TRBJ1-4, with D uncertain. In germline, CDR1 is WNHNN, CDR2 SYGVQD (reference sequence). The CDR3 is made up of 13 amino acids. V lost 5 bases and J 0 bases, leaving 4 bases between the germline ends. Here the CDR3 reads CASSYSTNEKLFF. In DNA form, the CDR3 reads TGCGCCAGCAGTTACTCAACTAATGAAAAACTGTTTTTT.

The chain couples TRBV28 to TRBJ1-3, with 8 bases aligning to TRBD1. With V trimmed by 6 bases and J by 1 base, 5 bases remained unmatched. Germline lookup yields CDR1 MDHEN and CDR2 SYDVKM. The CDR3 totals 15 residues. CDR3 amino acids: CASSLGTGSGNTIYF. The CDR3 region has the DNA TGTGCCAGCAGCCTTGGGACAGGTTCTGGAAACACCATATATTTT.

The chain links TRBV6-1 to TRBJ1-2; no definite D call. This CDR3 spans 12 amino acids. V lost 3 bases to trimming and J lost 4 bases, with 6 bases between them. Germline V CDR1 and CDR2: MNHNS, SASEGT. CDR3 bases: TGTGCCAGCAGTGACGGGAGCTATGGCTACACCTTC. The encoded protein is CASSDGSYGYTF.

This chain joins TRBV7-2 and TRBJ2-5; no definite D call. Germline CDR1 reads SGHTA; CDR2 reads FQGNSA. Trimming cost V 5 bases and J 14 bases, with 24 bases left between them. There are 14 residues in the CDR3. The CDR3 sequence is CASSPGPMAAKIYF. The CDR3 DNA follows: TGTGCCAGCAGCCCTGGCCCTATGGCGGCAAAAATTTACTTC.

The chain has TRBV4-2 and TRBJ1-4; D unclear. CDR1 is LGHNA, CDR2 YNFKEQ, per germline. Trimming removed 1 base from V and 3 bases from J, with 9 bases in between. The CDR3 is 15 amino acids. CDR3 region: CASSQGRGSNEKLFF. DNA of the CDR3: TGTGCCAGCAGCCAAGGGAGAGGTTCTAATGAAAAACTGTTTTTT.

A single count supports this clone. The rearrangement joins TRBV4-1 to TRBJ2-2, with 7 bases aligning to TRBD2. The V gene's germline CDR1 is MGHRA and CDR2 YSYEKL. CDR3 length equals 16 residues. Trimming at V came to 4 bases and at J to 6 bases, leaving 11 bases not matched to a gene. The CDR3 reads CASSPRGSLGSGELFF. In DNA form, the CDR3 reads TGCGCCAGCAGCCCGCGGGGGTCCTTAGGCTCCGGGGAGCTGTTTTTT.

In this sample, this clone turned up a few times. The chain links TRBV4-3 to TRBJ1-2; 7 nucleotides align to TRBD1. J lost 1 base, V lost 0 bases, and 5 bases had no gene match. The CDR3 contains 16 residues. Germline-derived CDR1 and CDR2 are LGHNA and YSLEER. CDR3 sequence (DNA): TGCGCCAGCAGCCAAGATTCTACAGGGGATAACTATGGCTACACCTTC. Translated, it gives CASSQDSTGDNYGYTF.

The gene calls are TRBV7-9 and TRBJ1-4; TRBD1 might be the D (5 bases). The V end lost 6 bases, the J end lost 2 bases, and 13 bases lay between the germline ends. Germline V lookup: CDR1 SEHNR, CDR2 FQNEAQ (reference sequence). There are 15 residues in the CDR3. CDR3 region: CASSSDSLTNEKLFF. CDR3 in DNA: TGTGCCAGCAGTTCCGACAGCCTCACTAATGAAAAACTGTTTTTT. The entire variable domain, with the rest obtained from reference TRBV7-9 and TRBJ1-4, is as follows: DTGVSQNPRHKITKRGQNVTFRCDPISEHNRLYWYRQTLGQGPEFLTYFQNEAQLEKSRLLSDRFSAERPKGSFSTLEIQRTEQGDSAMYLCASSSDSLTNEKLFFGSGTQLSVL.